The 22 T cell receptor beta chains in this list originate from one sample, sequenced in a study of T cells in Graves' hyperthyroidism and ophthalmopathy. Using RNA transcripts as the source, TCR beta CDR3 regions were amplified. Using the HTBI primer set, a first-round RT-PCR was run on the TCR CDR3. Using its own MiXCR run on the multiplex PCR reads, TCRdb lists one record per CDR3 protein. Among a few hundred thousand distinct CDR3 sequences listed, 15% to 18% were seen once. Sequencing used blood. The receptors derive from a woman under 40 with Graves' hyperthyroidism.

At least ten counts were recorded for this clonotype. The chain joins TRBV12-3 or TRBV12-4 to TRBJ2-3, with 8 bases identical to TRBD2. This CDR3 has 16 residues. V was pared by 7 bases and J by 6 bases, with 15 bases of the junction left unmatched. The CDR3, as DNA: TGTGCCAGCACCCCCCGTGGAGCGGGAGTATATGATACGCAGTATTTT. It specifies CASTPRGAGVYDTQYF.

This clonotype was observed at least ten times. The chain has TRBV27 and TRBJ1-1; D may be TRBD1 (5 bases). V was cut by 4 bases and J by 11 bases, with 11 bases left in between. Germline V gene lookup returns CDR1 MNHEY and CDR2 SMNVEV (reference sequence). The CDR3 contains 11 residues. The CDR3 spells CASSSGGDAFF. The CDR3 region has the DNA TGTGCCAGCAGTTCGGGGGGGGATGCTTTCTTT.

There are a few counts of this clonotype. Here the CDR3 DNA reads TGTGCCAGCAGCCAAGATGCCAGACGCACATACGAGCAGTACTTC. This encodes CASSQDARRTYEQYF. V is TRBV3-1 and J is TRBJ2-7; D is uncertain. V shed 0 bases and J shed 4 bases, with 13 bases lying between them. Germline lookup yields CDR1 LGHDT and CDR2 YNNKEL (reference sequence). The CDR3 length is 15 residues.

The rearrangement joins TRBV28 to TRBJ1-3; the D gene is possibly TRBD1 (5 bases). The CDR3 totals 15 residues. CDR1 and CDR2 from the germline V gene are MDHEN and SYDVKM. Trimming took 5 bases from V and 2 from J, leaving 13 bases between them. The CDR3 coding sequence is TGTGCCAGCAGTCCGGGGCAGCGAGCTGGAAACACCATATATTTT. Protein sequence: CASSPGQRAGNTIYF.

A remark on this clonotype: Sequence at one end of the junction differs from germline and may be a read error. The rearrangement uses TRBV5-1 and TRBJ2-7, with D perhaps matching TRBD1 (6 bases). Per the germline V gene, CDR1 is SGHRS and CDR2 is YFSETQ. This CDR3 contains 14 residues. The CDR3 nucleotides read TGTGCCAGCAGCTTCCTGCAGGGGCAGAACGAGCAGTACTTC. As protein: CASSFLQGQNEQYF.

This clonotype appeared many times. CDR3 protein: CASSAARNTEAFF. CDR3 bases: TGTGCCAGTTCGGCTGCCAGGAACACTGAAGCTTTCTTT. The chain employs TRBV6-1 and TRBJ1-1; D is ambiguous. Germline CDR1 MNHNS, CDR2 SASEGT. This CDR3 contains 13 residues. V shed 9 bases and J shed 1 base, with 12 bases lying between them.

This clonotype has a count of ten or more. CDR3 nucleotide sequence: TGTGCCAGCAGCGCACAGGGGACGAACACTGAAGCTTTCTTT. The encoded protein is CASSAQGTNTEAFF. J is TRBJ1-1 and V is TRBV7-2; 7 bases map to TRBD1. The CDR3 length is 14 residues. Germline V CDR1 and CDR2: SGHTA, FQGNSA. J was trimmed by 1 base and V by 5 bases; bases with no gene match: 4.

This clonotype was recorded many times. The J gene is TRBJ2-7, the V gene TRBV5-5, with TRBD1 as a possible D gene (6 bases). This CDR3 has 14 amino acids. CDR1 and CDR2 (germline): SGHKS, YYEKEE (reference sequence). V shed 0 bases and J shed 6 bases, with 13 bases lying between them. CDR3 amino acids: CASSLDAGTSEQYF. The DNA for the CDR3 is TGTGCCAGCAGCTTGGATGCCGGGACATCCGAGCAGTACTTC.

The rearrangement links TRBV7-3 to TRBJ2-4; 11 positions agree with TRBD2. The CDR3 runs to 16 residues. J lost 0 bases, V lost 6 bases, and 4 bases had no gene match. CDR1 SGHTA and CDR2 FQGTGA come from the germline V gene. The CDR3 loop reads CASSKGLAGAKNIQYF. In DNA, the CDR3 is TGTGCCAGCAGTAAAGGACTAGCGGGAGCCAAAAACATTCAGTACTTC.

This clonotype was detected ten times or more. The genes are TRBV6-1 and TRBJ2-1; D gene unclear. V lost 6 bases to trimming and J lost 4 bases, with 16 bases between them. Germline V gene data show CDR1 as MNHNS and CDR2 as SASEGT. The CDR3 length is 15 residues. For the CDR3, the DNA is TGTGCCAGCAGGTCGGACGGCGGCTTTTACAATGAGCAGTTCTTC. Protein sequence: CASRSDGGFYNEQFF.

The chain links TRBV6-1 to TRBJ2-7; D is possibly TRBD2 (6 bases). V was shortened by 6 bases and J by 1 base, with 22 bases between the two germline ends. Per the germline V gene, CDR1 is MNHNS and CDR2 is SASEGT. The CDR3 is 17 amino acids. As DNA, the CDR3 is TGTGCCAGCAGCCACATTGGTCGTGGGGGAGGATCCTACGAGCAGTACTTC. Its protein product is CASSHIGRGGGSYEQYF.

The sample holds many counts of this clonotype. This chain links TRBV11-2 with TRBJ1-4; possibly TRBD1 for D (5 bases). Trimming removed 5 bases from V and 1 base from J, with 11 bases in between. The CDR3 extends over 15 amino acids. Germline V CDR1 and CDR2: SGHAT, FQNNGV. The DNA for the CDR3 is TGTGCCAGCAGCCGCCGGGGGGTAACTAATGAAAAACTGTTTTTT. This sequence encodes CASSRRGVTNEKLFF.

At least ten counts were recorded for this clonotype. V is TRBV13 and J is TRBJ2-7; 7 nucleotides line up with TRBD2. Trimming took 5 bases from V and 6 from J; bases not matched to a gene: 4. The CDR3 totals 12 residues. The germline V gene encodes CDR1 PRHDT and CDR2 FYEKMQ (reference sequence). Written as DNA, the CDR3 is TGTGCCAGCAGCGCGGGGGACTTCGAGCAGTACTTC. It encodes CASSAGDFEQYF.

The sample holds many counts of this clonotype. The chain combines TRBV5-1 with TRBJ2-3; a weak D match, TRBD2 (5 bases). Germline V gene lookup returns CDR1 SGHRS and CDR2 YFSETQ. The CDR3 contains 16 residues. V gave up 4 bases and J gave up 3 bases, with 18 bases separating them. The CDR3 nucleotides are TGCGCCAGCAGCAAGGACTGGGAAGGCAGGACAGATACGCAGTATTTT. Its protein is CASSKDWEGRTDTQYF.

In its sample, this clonotype was seen many times. J is TRBJ2-5 and V is TRBV30; D is ambiguous. CDR1 and CDR2 (germline): GTSNPN, SVGIG (reference sequence). The CDR3 consists of 14 residues. The V end lost 2 bases, the J end lost 10 bases, and 20 bases lay between the germline ends. This CDR3 is CAWSSTTATTDQYF. The CDR3 region has the DNA TGTGCCTGGAGTTCCACGACGGCCACGACCGACCAGTACTTC. Based on the CDR3 plus reference TRBV30 and TRBJ2-5, the full variable domain is SQTIHQWPATLVQPVGSPLSLECTVEGTSNPNLYWYRQAAGRGLQLLFYSVGIGQISSEVPQNLSASRPQDRQFILSSKKLLLSDSGFYLCAWSSTTATTDQYFGPGTRLLVL.

This clonotype was seen at least ten times. The genes are TRBV9 and TRBJ2-1, with D possibly matching TRBD2 (7 bases). The germline CDR1 and CDR2 sequences are SGDLS and YYNGEE. Between the trimmed V and J ends, which lost 3 bases and 8 bases, there was a span of 15 bases. The CDR3 runs 14 residues. CDR3 nucleotides: TGTGCCAGCAGCGCGGGAGGAGGGGGATATGAGCAGTTCTTC. Encoded protein: CASSAGGGGYEQFF.

This clonotype was seen ten or more times. The V gene is TRBV28, the J gene TRBJ2-7, with 11 bases aligning to TRBD2. CDR3 length: 14 amino acids. V shed 5 bases and J 6 bases; nucleotides not matched to a gene: 6. Germline V CDR1 and CDR2: MDHEN, SYDVKM. In DNA, the CDR3 is TGTGCCAGCAGTCCACTAGCGGGAGCTCCCGAGCAGTACTTC. It encodes CASSPLAGAPEQYF.

V is TRBV7-9 and J is TRBJ2-2; D might be TRBD2 (5 bases). Looked up from germline, CDR1 is SEHNR and CDR2 is FQNEAQ (reference sequence). Trimming took 5 bases from V and 2 from J, leaving 12 bases between them. The length of the CDR3 is 15 residues. The CDR3 spells CASSGPGINTGELFF. The CDR3 region has the DNA TGTGCCAGCAGCGGCCCGGGGATCAACACCGGGGAGCTGTTTTTT.

Many counts were recorded for this clonotype. The chain employs TRBV18 and TRBJ2-1, with 7 nucleotides matching TRBD2. The CDR3 is made up of 14 amino acids. Trimming at V came to 3 bases and at J to 6 bases, leaving 5 bases not matched to a gene. Germline CDR1 reads KGHSH; CDR2 reads LQKENI. The CDR3 is CASSPPVAGNEQFF. CDR3 in DNA: TGTGCCAGCTCACCTCCTGTAGCGGGCAATGAGCAGTTCTTC.

Many counts were recorded for this clonotype. J is TRBJ1-3 and V is TRBV11-2; 7 bases match TRBD1. This CDR3 comprises 16 residues. The germline CDR1 and CDR2 sequences are SGHAT and FQNNGV. V was pared by 5 bases and J by 3 bases, with 10 bases of the junction left unmatched. CDR3 in DNA: TGTGCCAGCAGCATCGCCGGGGCAGGGGGTGGAAACACCATATATTTT. This encodes CASSIAGAGGGNTIYF. The variable domain in full, completed from reference TRBV11-2 and TRBJ1-3, reads EAGVAQSPRYKIIEKRQSVAFWCNPISGHATLYWYQQILGQGPKLLIQFQNNGVVDDSQLPKDRFSAERLKGVDSTLKIQPAKLEDSAVYLCASSIAGAGGGNTIYFGEGSWLTVV.

In DNA form, the CDR3 reads TGTGCCAGTAGTGCAGGGAGAGGGGGCACAGATACGCAGTATTTT. Translated, it gives CASSAGRGGTDTQYF. The J gene is TRBJ2-3, the V gene TRBV19; either TRBD1 or TRBD2 may fit D (5 bases each). The CDR3 spans 15 residues. V was cut by 5 bases and J by 1 base, with 13 bases left in between. Germline-derived CDR1 and CDR2 are LNHDA and SQIVND (reference sequence).

This clonotype has at least ten counts. CDR3 nucleotides: TGTGCCAGCAGCTTAGGCGGGCAAAACAATGAGCAGTTCTTC. This gives the protein CASSLGGQNNEQFF. The rearrangement links TRBV7-3 to TRBJ2-1; D might be TRBD2 (5 bases). Trimming stripped 2 bases from V and 5 bases from J, with 10 bases between. The CDR3 is 14 amino acids. Germline CDR1 and CDR2: SGHTA and FQGTGA.